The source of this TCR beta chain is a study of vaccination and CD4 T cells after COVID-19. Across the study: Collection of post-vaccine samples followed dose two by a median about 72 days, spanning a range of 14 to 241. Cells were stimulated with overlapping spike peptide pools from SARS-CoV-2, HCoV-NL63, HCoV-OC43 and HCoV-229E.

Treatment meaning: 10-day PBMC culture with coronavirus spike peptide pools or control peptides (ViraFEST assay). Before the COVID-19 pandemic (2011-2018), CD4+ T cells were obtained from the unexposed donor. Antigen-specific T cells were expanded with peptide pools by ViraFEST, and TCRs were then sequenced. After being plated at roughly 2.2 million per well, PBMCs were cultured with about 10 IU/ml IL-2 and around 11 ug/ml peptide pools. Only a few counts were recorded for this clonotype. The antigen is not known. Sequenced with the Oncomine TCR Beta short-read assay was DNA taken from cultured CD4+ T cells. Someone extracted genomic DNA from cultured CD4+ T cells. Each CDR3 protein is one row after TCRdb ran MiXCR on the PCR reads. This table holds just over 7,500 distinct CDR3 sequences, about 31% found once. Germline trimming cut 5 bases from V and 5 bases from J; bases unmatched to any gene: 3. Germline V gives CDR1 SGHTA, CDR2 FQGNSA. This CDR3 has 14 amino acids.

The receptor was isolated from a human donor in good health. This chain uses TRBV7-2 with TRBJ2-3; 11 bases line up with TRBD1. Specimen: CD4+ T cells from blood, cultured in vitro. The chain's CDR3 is CASSDGTGGDTQYF. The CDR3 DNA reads TGTGCCAGCAGCGATGGGACAGGGGGAGATACGCAGTATTTT.